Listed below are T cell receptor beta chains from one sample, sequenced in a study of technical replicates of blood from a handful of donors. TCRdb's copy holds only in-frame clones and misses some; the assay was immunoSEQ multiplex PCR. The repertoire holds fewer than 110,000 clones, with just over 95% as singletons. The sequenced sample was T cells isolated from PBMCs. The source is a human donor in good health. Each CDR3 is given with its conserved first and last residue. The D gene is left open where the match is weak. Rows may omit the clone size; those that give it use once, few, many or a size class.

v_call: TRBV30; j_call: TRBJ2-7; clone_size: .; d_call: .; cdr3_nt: TGTGCCGGCTACCTGCGGGCGTACGAGCAGTACTTC; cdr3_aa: CAGYLRAYEQYF
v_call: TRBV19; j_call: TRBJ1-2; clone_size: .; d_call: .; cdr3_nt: TGTGCCAGTAGTCCGGACAGTGCCTATGGCTACACCTTC; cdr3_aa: CASSPDSAYGYTF
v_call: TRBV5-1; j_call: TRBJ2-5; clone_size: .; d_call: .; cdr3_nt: TGCGCCAGCAGCTTGGCCGGGGAGACCCAGTACTTC; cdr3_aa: CASSLAGETQYF
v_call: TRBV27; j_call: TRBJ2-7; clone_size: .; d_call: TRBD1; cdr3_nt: TGTGCCAGCAGTTTCTCCGGGACAGGGACCTACGAGCAGTACTTC; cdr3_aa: CASSFSGTGTYEQYF
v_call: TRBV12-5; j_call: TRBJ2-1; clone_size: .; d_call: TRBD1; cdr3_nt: TGTGCTAGTGGTTTGGTTATTATCGGGACAGGGATGAATGAGCAGTTCTTC; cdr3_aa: CASGLVIIGTGMNEQFF
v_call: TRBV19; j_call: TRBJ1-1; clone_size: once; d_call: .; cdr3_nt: TGTGCCAGTAGGCGGGACCGAGAAAACACTGAAGCTTTCTTT; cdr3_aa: CASRRDRENTEAFF
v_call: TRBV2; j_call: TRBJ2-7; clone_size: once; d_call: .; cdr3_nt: TGTGCCAGCAGTTTAGACATCTACGAGCAGTACTTC; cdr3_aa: CASSLDIYEQYF
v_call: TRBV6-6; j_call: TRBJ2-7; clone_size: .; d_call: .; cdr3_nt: TGTGCCAGCACCCCTGAGACTCTCTCCTACGAGCAGTACTTC; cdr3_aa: CASTPETLSYEQYF
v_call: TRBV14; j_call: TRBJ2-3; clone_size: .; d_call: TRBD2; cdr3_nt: TGTGCCAGCAGCCCGCTAGCGGGGGGACCAGATACGCAGTATTTT; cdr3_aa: CASSPLAGGPDTQYF
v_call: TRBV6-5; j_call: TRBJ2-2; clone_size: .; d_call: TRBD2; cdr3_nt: TGTGCCAGCAGTCACGGGACTAGCGGGTCCGGGGAGCTGTTTTTT; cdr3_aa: CASSHGTSGSGELFF
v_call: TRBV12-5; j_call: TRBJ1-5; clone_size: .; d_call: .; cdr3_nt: TGTGCTAGTGGCCGAGAGGGCAATCAGCCCCAGCATTTT; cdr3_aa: CASGREGNQPQHF
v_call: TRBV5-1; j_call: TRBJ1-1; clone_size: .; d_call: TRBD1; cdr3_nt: TGCGCCAGCAGCTTGGTAAGGGACAGACTACAAAATGGTGAAGCTTTCTTT; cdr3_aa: CASSLVRDRLQNGEAFF
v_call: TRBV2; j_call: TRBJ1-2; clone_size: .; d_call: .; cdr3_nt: TGTGCCAGCAGTAACTTGATGGATGGCTACACCTTC; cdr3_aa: CASSNLMDGYTF
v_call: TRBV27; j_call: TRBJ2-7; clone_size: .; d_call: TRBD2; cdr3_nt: TGTGCCAGCAGCCTAGCGGGGGGAATAAACTACGAGCAGTACTTC; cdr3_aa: CASSLAGGINYEQYF
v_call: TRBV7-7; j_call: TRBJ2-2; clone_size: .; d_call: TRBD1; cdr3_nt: TGTGCCAGCAGCCCGGGACAGTTCACCGGGGAGCTGTTTTTT; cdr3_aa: CASSPGQFTGELFF
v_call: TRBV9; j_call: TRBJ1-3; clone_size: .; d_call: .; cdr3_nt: TGTGCCAGCAGCGACCGACCGACCGGACTCTCTGGAAACACCATATATTTT; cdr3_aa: CASSDRPTGLSGNTIYF